This is a list of T cell receptor beta chains from one sample in a study of human T cells and chemical hapten exposure. TCRdb reprocessed the RACE reads via MiXCR and lists one record per CDR3 protein. This table holds roughly 250,000 distinct CDR3 sequences, about 8.6% found once. The input for sequencing was whole blood, taken in connection with sensitization to the hapten diphenylcyclopropenone (DPC). The receptors derive from a woman aged 40 to 50 with alopecia areata. Some clones in this sample may be carry-over from other donors' samples. Each CDR3 is given without its conserved first and last residue. The size field is filled for only some rows; it gives once, few, many or a size class.

>TRBV5-1|.
ASSLSSGYLSYEQY
>TRBV29-1|many
SVGYSGANVLT
>TRBV6-1|.
ASRETGNTEAF
>TRBV30|.
AWSVGTGLSEQY
>TRBV5-1|few
ASSLEKADEQY
>TRBV29-1|many
SLAPGGSDTQY
>TRBV6-2/TRBV6-3|.
ASSTRHLRGPQH
>TRBV5-4|.
ASSLVPGDEQF
>TRBV4-2|.
ASSQGRLGETQY
>TRBV20-1|few
SAPPGGTRNQPQH
>TRBV7-2|.
ASSLMVADNEQF
>TRBV20-1|many
SARLAGAYEQY
>TRBV20-1|few
SARGQMNTEAF
>TRBV7-8|many
ASSLWGANTGELF
>TRBV7-8|.
ASSLRFSAGTEAF
>TRBV3-1|few
ASSQNSGRQETQY
>TRBV27|few
ASSDPGTGGYEQY
>TRBV4-1|few
ASSQDSGMGTDTQY
>TRBV10-3|.
AISVQNTEAF
>TRBV13|many
ASSLGREYNEQF
>TRBV6-6|few
AGKEAGTEAF
>TRBV6-6|many
ASSYDWSYEQY